This T cell receptor (beta chain) was sequenced for a study of shared clonotypes between healthy human individuals (dated by TCRdb to the early 2020s). General notes on the study: Three men and a couple of women, aged 18 to 49 years, made up the cohort. For each donor, CD4 naive and CD4 memory were each run on three plates, CD8 naive on two plates, and CD8 memory on one plate. To estimate repertoire size and how much clonotype sharing occurs between individuals, the study deeply sequenced the blood TCR repertoires of five healthy adults. Libraries were prepared and TCR repertoires were sequenced by different laboratories using diverse techniques, in order to increase sequencing depth and limit assay-specific biases. Leukapheresis yielded between about 0.8 and 8.9 billion PBMCs per donor.

Inclusive of the bounding cysteine and phenylalanine, the CDR3 is 16 residues long. Only the CDR3 part of the read is kept: 48 bases, read in frame from the first base. Taken from the germline V gene, the CDR1 and CDR2 loops are SGDLS and YYNGEE. Trimming takes 0 bases from V and 0 bases from J, and the germline ends sit 11 bases apart. Using the deep immunoSEQ assay, multiplex PCR amplified TCR CDR3 regions from genomic DNA. Genomic DNA extracted from each cell subset was distributed evenly over all wells of several immunoSEQ 96-well plates, and each plate served as one replicate. For sorted subsets, each replicate PCR was loaded with roughly 190 ng genomic DNA, equivalent to about 30,000 T cell genomes. Purified libraries were quantified with a Qubit 3.0 fluorometer, sized on a Bioanalyzer 2100, and re-quantified with the KAPA Library Quantification kit. Each immunoSEQ 96-well plate was sequenced on its own single-read 150-cycle Illumina NextSeq 550 flow cell. The study's own analysis went as follows. Because the immunoSEQ output included only junctional sequences and no quality scores, the filtering could not be the same as the filtering used for full-length reads. Sequences were annotated with PyIR, a Python wrapper for IgBLAST v1.9, using IMGT germline references to assign V/J genes and CDR3. Reads with weak V/J assignments (E-value above 1e-6), missing CDR3, stop codons, out-of-frame junctions, or ambiguous translated residues were removed. A V3J clonotype was defined by an identical inferred V gene, J gene, and CDR3 amino acid sequence. Percentage overlap between repertoires was calculated by dividing the number of shared unique clonotypes by the size of the smaller repertoire. Repertoire richness was assessed with RTK rarefaction, the Chao1 estimator, and Recon v2.1 estimates of unobserved clonotypes. For all TCRbeta clonotypes obtained by the gDNA method from a handful of donors, generation probabilities were computed with OLGA. TCRdb obtained this table from immuneACCESS and retained in-frame rearrangements with V and J assigned. These tables miss some clones; where compared with another copy, unresolved V genes account for less than half of the shortfall, and the remainder is unexplained. V, J and clone size were drawn from that table, and D and trimming were deduced from the DNA. This sample lists about 1.5 million clones; around 98% were detected once. The ten most abundant clones make up 0.4% to 0.45% of the sample.

On this clone: The target of this receptor is not known. No clone much larger than this one lies a single base away; base qualities are absent.

Broad study findings and their caveats: Naive subsets generally had larger estimated clonotype richness than memory subsets did. Rarefaction of sorted-subset datasets indicated incomplete sequencing despite the large sequencing depth. Because the study included a small number of donors, the genetic and exposure-history diversity represented was limited. Across several donors, about 5.2% of naive CD4, more than 3% of naive CD8, around 2.1% of memory CD4, and roughly 0.4% of memory CD8 clonotypes were shared. Pairwise subsampling led to the expectation that sequencing depth would affect the degree of clonotype sharing among donors. Sampling was limited to blood, and TCR repertoires in tissue likely differ from TCR repertoires in blood. Compared with non-shared clonotypes, the clonotypes found in all four sorted-subset donors had higher generation probabilities.

The donors were healthy, HIV-negative adults with no recently reported acute infections or vaccinations. All donors were Caucasian adults living in Nashville, Tennessee, USA. CD4+ T cells were enriched by magnetic negative selection; naive cells were then positively selected on CD45RA, and the negative fraction formed the memory subset. Blood was obtained by leukapheresis, after which PBMCs were separated by Ficoll-Histopaque density gradient centrifugation and cryopreserved in liquid nitrogen vapor phase. Analytical flow cytometry was used to check the purity and quantity of each magnetically sorted T cell population. Genomic DNA was isolated from every sorted fraction and measured by UV absorbance on a Nanodrop 2000c.

The sample consisted of naive CD4+ T cells sorted from blood. The cell subset or site label corresponds to: CD45RA+ positively selected. The TCR comes from a young man in good health. The chain is made from TRBV9 and TRBJ2-3; no D gene can be assigned with confidence. The sequence in DNA is TGTGCCAGCAGCGTAGGAGTCCAGGTTAGCACAGATACGCAGTATTTT. Translated, it gives CASSVGVQVSTDTQYF. Reference TRBV9 and TRBJ2-3 genes cover what lies past the CDR3, so the full variable domain is DSGVTQTPKHLITATGQRVTLRCSPRSGDLSVYWYQQSLDQGLQFLIQYYNGEERAKGNILERFSAQQFPDLHSELNLSSLELGDSALYFCASSVGVQVSTDTQYFGPGTRLTVL.